These T cell receptor beta chains were read from a single sample in a study of human T cells and chemical hapten exposure. TCRdb passed the RACE reads through MiXCR, listing each CDR3 protein once. The sample consists of 300,000 to 400,000 distinct CDR3 sequences, approximately 5% of them appearing once. The source was whole blood, collected in connection with sensitization to the hapten diphenylcyclopropenone (DPC). Every receptor here comes from a woman in her fifties or sixties with alopecia areata. Some clones in this sample may be carry-over from other donors' samples. Each CDR3 is given with its conserved first and last residue. Each record gives: clone size, J gene, D gene, V gene, CDR3 protein, CDR3 DNA. The D gene is left open where the match is weak. The size field is filled for only some rows; it gives once, few, many or a size class.

size: few
J: TRBJ2-5
D: TRBD2
V: TRBV12-3/TRBV12-4
CDR3: CASSLSGGDQETQYF
DNA: TGTGCCAGCAGCCTTAGCGGGGGCGATCAAGAGACCCAGTACTTC

size: many
J: TRBJ1-2
D: NA
V: TRBV2
CDR3: CASSTTPTGSDYGYTF
DNA: TGTGCCAGCAGTACCACCCCCACAGGGTCCGACTATGGCTACACCTTC

size: many
J: TRBJ1-1
D: NA
V: TRBV15
CDR3: CATSRGGRTEAFF
DNA: TGTGCCACCAGCAGAGGGGGACGCACTGAAGCTTTCTTT

size: few
J: TRBJ1-4
D: NA
V: TRBV15
CDR3: CATSNIGMDEKLFF
DNA: TGTGCCACCAGCAATATCGGGATGGATGAAAAACTGTTTTTT

size: few
J: TRBJ2-7
D: NA
V: TRBV7-9
CDR3: CASSLRADSEQYF
DNA: TGTGCCAGCAGCTTACGGGCGGATAGCGAGCAGTACTTC

size: many
J: TRBJ2-1
D: NA
V: TRBV6-5
CDR3: CASSLRQVGHREQFF
DNA: TGTGCCAGCAGTCTTCGACAGGTGGGTCATCGTGAGCAGTTCTTC

size: NA
J: TRBJ1-1
D: NA
V: TRBV12-3/TRBV12-4
CDR3: CASSLEFRGQAFF
DNA: TGTGCCAGCAGTTTAGAGTTCAGGGGCCAAGCTTTCTTT

size: many
J: TRBJ2-7
D: NA
V: TRBV5-1
CDR3: CASSLESGSYEQYF
DNA: TGCGCCAGCAGCTTGGAATCTGGCTCCTACGAGCAGTACTTC

size: NA
J: TRBJ1-6
D: NA
V: TRBV4-1
CDR3: CASSQDWGNNSPLHF
DNA: TGCGCCAGCAGCCAAGATTGGGGGAATAATTCACCCCTCCACTTT

size: many
J: TRBJ2-1
D: NA
V: TRBV24-1
CDR3: CATSDQGSSYNEQFF
DNA: TGTGCCACCAGTGATCAGGGCAGCTCCTACAATGAGCAGTTCTTC

size: NA
J: TRBJ2-2
D: TRBD2
V: TRBV6-2/TRBV6-3
CDR3: CASSYSHQGGRRTGELFF
DNA: TGTGCCAGCAGTTACTCGCATCAAGGCGGGAGACGGACCGGGGAGCTGTTTTTT

size: few
J: TRBJ2-7
D: TRBD2
V: TRBV20-1
CDR3: CSARDPSRSSGVSYEQYF
DNA: TGCAGTGCTAGAGATCCATCCCGCTCCAGCGGGGTTTCCTACGAGCAGTACTTC

size: few
J: TRBJ2-7
D: TRBD1
V: TRBV6-5
CDR3: CASSYSRTGVGEQYF
DNA: TGTGCCAGCAGTTACTCGAGAACAGGGGTAGGAGAGCAGTACTTC

size: many
J: TRBJ1-2
D: TRBD1
V: TRBV5-1
CDR3: CASTGTGGVGYTF
DNA: TGCGCCAGCACCGGGACAGGTGGTGTTGGCTACACCTTC

size: few
J: TRBJ2-7
D: TRBD2
V: TRBV27
CDR3: CASSLHTPSGSYEQYF
DNA: TGTGCCAGCAGTTTACACACGCCCAGCGGGAGTTACGAGCAGTACTTC

size: few
J: TRBJ2-1
D: NA
V: TRBV20-1
CDR3: CSARVTALGTGYREQFF
DNA: TGCAGTGCTAGGGTGACCGCCCTAGGGACCGGGTACAGAGAGCAGTTCTTC

size: many
J: TRBJ2-7
D: NA
V: TRBV7-2
CDR3: CASSRRVLEPYEQYF
DNA: TGTGCCAGCAGCCGCAGGGTATTGGAGCCCTACGAGCAGTACTTC

size: few
J: TRBJ1-1
D: TRBD1
V: TRBV7-8
CDR3: CASSLARQGLAFF
DNA: TGTGCCAGCAGCTTAGCCAGACAGGGTCTCGCTTTCTTT

size: many
J: TRBJ1-5
D: NA
V: TRBV12-3/TRBV12-4
CDR3: CASSLGQPHQPQHF
DNA: TGTGCCAGCAGTTTGGGGCAGCCCCATCAGCCCCAGCATTTT

size: many
J: TRBJ1-4
D: NA
V: TRBV29-1
CDR3: CSVAVRDEKLFF
DNA: TGCAGCGTTGCAGTGCGGGACGAAAAACTGTTTTTT

size: few
J: TRBJ1-6
D: NA
V: TRBV9
CDR3: CASSPPGNNSPLHF
DNA: TGTGCCAGCAGCCCACCGGGGAATAATTCACCCCTCCACTTT

size: few
J: TRBJ1-1
D: NA
V: TRBV20-1
CDR3: CSARDFRGRTEAFF
DNA: TGCAGTGCTAGAGATTTCAGGGGAAGGACTGAAGCTTTCTTT

size: many
J: TRBJ1-1
D: NA
V: TRBV6-6
CDR3: CASSSLLPGLLNTEAFF
DNA: TGTGCCAGCAGTTCCCTATTGCCGGGACTGTTGAACACTGAAGCTTTCTTT

size: few
J: TRBJ2-7
D: NA
V: TRBV18
CDR3: CASSPTGQVGEQYF
DNA: TGTGCCAGCTCACCTACAGGGCAGGTAGGGGAGCAGTACTTC

size: many
J: TRBJ2-1
D: TRBD2
V: TRBV30
CDR3: CAWSGSASGRANEQFF
DNA: TGTGCCTGGAGTGGAAGTGCTAGCGGGAGGGCGAATGAGCAGTTCTTC

size: many
J: TRBJ2-1
D: TRBD2
V: TRBV29-1
CDR3: CSVGTSGYNEQFF
DNA: TGCAGCGTCGGGACTAGCGGGTACAATGAGCAGTTCTTC

size: many
J: TRBJ2-7
D: TRBD1
V: TRBV5-8
CDR3: CASSPPRTGNEQYF
DNA: TGTGCCAGCAGCCCACCGAGGACAGGAAACGAGCAGTACTTC